This T cell receptor beta chain is drawn from a study of cytomegalovirus exposure and HLA in healthy donors. The overall study: Most donors, 81% of 398 genotyped, fell in the Caucasian-associated ancestry cluster.

The CDR3 loop spans 13 amino acids. The germline gives CDR1 SGHRS, CDR2 YFSETQ. Deletions cut 2 bases from V and 4 bases from J, with 8 bases between. General study points: TCR beta chain V- and J-gene trimming was linked, in a later analysis, to a missense variant in DCLRE1C. Later examination showed HLA-associated TCR beta chains had greater clonal expansion than equally common others.

With regard to this clone: As yet, its antigen is unknown.

It was with 60 Vbeta and 13 Jbeta primers that the PCR ran. This table comes from immunoSEQ multiplex PCR, and its TCRdb copy is limited to in-frame clones, with some not included. This table lists around 77,000 clones. The sequence was obtained from a man aged 45-65 years in good health and CMV-seropositive. The sample consisted of PBMCs. The chain recombines TRBV5-1 with TRBJ2-3; D is undetermined. The CDR3 sequence is CASSFPVADTQYF. The CDR3 DNA reads TGCGCCAGCAGCTTCCCGGTTGCAGATACGCAGTATTTT. Together with reference TRBV5-1 and TRBJ2-3, the CDR3 gives the full variable domain: KAGVTQTPRYLIKTRGQQVTLSCSPISGHRSVSWYQQTPGQGLQFLFEYFSETQRNKGNFPGRFSGRQFSNSRSEMNVSTLELGDSALYLCASSFPVADTQYFGPGTRLTVL.